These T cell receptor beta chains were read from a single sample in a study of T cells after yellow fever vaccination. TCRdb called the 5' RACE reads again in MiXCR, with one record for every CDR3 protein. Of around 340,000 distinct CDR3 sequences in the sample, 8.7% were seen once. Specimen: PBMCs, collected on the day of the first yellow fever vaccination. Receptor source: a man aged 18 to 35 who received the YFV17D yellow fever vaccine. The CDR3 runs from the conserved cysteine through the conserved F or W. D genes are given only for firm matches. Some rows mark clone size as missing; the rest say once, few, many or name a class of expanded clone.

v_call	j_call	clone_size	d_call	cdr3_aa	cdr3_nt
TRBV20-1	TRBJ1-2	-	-	CSAGIRPNYGYTF	TGCAGTGCGGGGATACGGCCTAACTATGGCTACACCTTC
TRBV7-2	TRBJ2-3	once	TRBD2	CASSLGTSGGLTDTQYF	TGTGCCAGCAGCTTAGGGACTAGCGGGGGGTTGACAGATACGCAGTATTTT
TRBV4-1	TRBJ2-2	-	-	CASSQEFRPGELFF	TGCGCCAGCAGCCAAGAGTTCCGCCCCGGGGAGCTGTTTTTT
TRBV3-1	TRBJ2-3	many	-	CASSQGGADTQYF	TGTGCCAGCAGCCAGGGAGGCGCAGATACGCAGTATTTT
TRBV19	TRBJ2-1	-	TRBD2	CASSMVQRGSSYNEQFF	TGTGCCAGTAGTATGGTCCAGCGGGGGAGCTCCTACAATGAGCAGTTCTTC
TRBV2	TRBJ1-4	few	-	CASSEAAAGLDEKLFF	TGTGCCAGCAGTGAAGCTGCGGCAGGGTTGGATGAAAAACTGTTTTTT
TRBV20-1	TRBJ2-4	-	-	CSAIGVSKNIQYF	TGCAGTGCCATCGGGGTTAGCAAAAACATTCAGTACTTC
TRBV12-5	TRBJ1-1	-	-	CASGLEQTEAFF	TGTGCTAGTGGTTTAGAACAGACTGAAGCTTTCTTT
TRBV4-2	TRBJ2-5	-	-	CASSQGIGQGQETQYF	TGTGCCAGCAGCCAAGGAATCGGGCAGGGGCAAGAGACCCAGTACTTC
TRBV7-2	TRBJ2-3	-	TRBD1	CASSFDRGAWTDTQYF	TGTGCCAGCAGCTTCGACAGGGGCGCATGGACAGATACGCAGTATTTT
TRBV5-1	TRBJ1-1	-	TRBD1	CASSLGRGTGGGTEAFF	TGCGCCAGCAGCTTGGGAAGGGGTACAGGGGGGGGGACTGAAGCTTTCTTT
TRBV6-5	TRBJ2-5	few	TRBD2	CASSYRASGVTGGETQYF	TGTGCCAGCAGTTATAGGGCTAGCGGGGTTACCGGGGGAGAGACCCAGTACTTC
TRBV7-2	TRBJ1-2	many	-	CASSPDTDYGYTF	TGTGCCAGCAGCCCAGACACAGACTATGGCTACACCTTC
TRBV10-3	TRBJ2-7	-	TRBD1	CAISEFGQAEYF	TGTGCCATCAGTGAGTTCGGACAGGCGGAGTACTTC
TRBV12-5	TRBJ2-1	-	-	CASGLGGGEQFF	TGTGCTAGTGGTTTGGGGGGAGGTGAGCAGTTCTTC
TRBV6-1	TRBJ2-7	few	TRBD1	CASSRDRAMRDEQYF	TGTGCCAGCAGTCGGGACAGAGCTATGAGGGACGAGCAGTACTTC
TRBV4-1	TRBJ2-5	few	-	CASSLERNTGTQYF	TGCGCCAGCAGCCTAGAGCGAAACACTGGGACCCAGTACTTC
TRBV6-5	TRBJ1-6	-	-	CASSYSGSGDSPLHF	TGTGCCAGCAGTTACTCGGGGTCTGGGGATTCACCCCTCCACTTT
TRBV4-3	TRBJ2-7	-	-	CASSQDPRQSYEQYF	TGCGCCAGCAGCCAAGATCCCCGTCAGTCCTACGAGCAGTACTTC
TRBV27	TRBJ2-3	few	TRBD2	CASSLTGTTADTQYF	TGTGCCAGCAGTCTCACCGGGACTACTGCAGATACGCAGTATTTT
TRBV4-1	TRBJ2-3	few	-	CASSPPPGSPLFTQYF	TGCGCCAGCAGCCCACCCCCCGGCTCGCCTTTGTTTACGCAGTATTTT
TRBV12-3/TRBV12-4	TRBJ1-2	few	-	CASSFLGRDGYTF	TGTGCCAGCAGTTTTCTTGGAAGGGATGGCTACACCTTC
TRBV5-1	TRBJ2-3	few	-	CASSLNREAGGTQYF	TGCGCCAGCAGCTTGAACAGGGAGGCAGGGGGTACGCAGTATTTT
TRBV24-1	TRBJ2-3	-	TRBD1	CATSDPGQGGTDTQYF	TGTGCCACCAGTGACCCCGGACAGGGTGGCACAGATACGCAGTATTTT
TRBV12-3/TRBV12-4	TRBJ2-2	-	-	CASSTTVKSGELFF	TGTGCCAGCAGTACGACAGTCAAGTCCGGGGAGCTGTTTTTT
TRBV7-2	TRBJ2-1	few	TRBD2	CASSLAPGLAGGHEQFF	TGTGCCAGCAGCTTAGCACCGGGACTAGCGGGGGGCCATGAGCAGTTCTTC
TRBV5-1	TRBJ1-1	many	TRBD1	CASSYGQGLVRNTEAFF	TGCGCCAGCAGCTACGGACAGGGACTCGTTCGGAACACTGAAGCTTTCTTT
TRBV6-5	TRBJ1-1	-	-	CASSSHAGNTEAFF	TGTGCCAGCAGTTCCCATGCAGGGAACACTGAAGCTTTCTTT
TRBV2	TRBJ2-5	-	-	CASSVGVPGETQYF	TGTGCCAGCAGTGTTGGAGTCCCGGGAGAGACCCAGTACTTC
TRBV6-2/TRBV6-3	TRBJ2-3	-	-	CASSYLTHDLTDTQYF	TGTGCCAGCAGTTACCTGACTCACGACCTCACAGATACGCAGTATTTT
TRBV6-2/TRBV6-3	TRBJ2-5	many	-	CASSYLQQETQYF	TGTGCCAGCAGTTATTTACAGCAAGAGACCCAGTACTTC
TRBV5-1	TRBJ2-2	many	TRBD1	CASSLYRDRPNTGELFF	TGCGCCAGCAGCTTGTATCGGGACAGGCCAAACACCGGGGAGCTGTTTTTT
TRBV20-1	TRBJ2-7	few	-	CSASWASYEQYF	TGCAGTGCCTCGTGGGCCTCCTACGAGCAGTACTTC
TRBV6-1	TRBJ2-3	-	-	CASRGAGTDTQYF	TGTGCCAGCAGGGGGGCAGGCACAGATACGCAGTATTTT
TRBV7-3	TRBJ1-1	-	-	CASSPGSHTEAFF	TGTGCCAGCAGCCCGGGATCTCACACTGAAGCTTTCTTT
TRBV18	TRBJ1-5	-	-	CASSPTRAGYQPQHF	TGTGCCAGCTCACCAACGAGGGCGGGGTATCAGCCCCAGCATTTT
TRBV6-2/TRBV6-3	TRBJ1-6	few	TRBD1	CASGTALAISYNSPLHF	TGTGCCAGCGGGACAGCCTTAGCTATCTCCTATAATTCACCCCTCCACTTT
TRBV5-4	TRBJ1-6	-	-	CASSSSAVTYNSPLHF	TGTGCCAGCAGCTCTAGCGCAGTTACCTATAATTCACCCCTCCACTTT
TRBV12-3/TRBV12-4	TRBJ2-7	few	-	CASSLQDFPLGQYF	TGTGCCAGCAGTCTACAGGATTTCCCCTTGGGGCAGTACTTC
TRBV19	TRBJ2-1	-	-	CASSISTHEQFF	TGTGCCAGTAGTATAAGTACCCATGAGCAGTTCTTC
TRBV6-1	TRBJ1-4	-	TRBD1	CASWTGASEKLFF	TGTGCCAGCTGGACAGGGGCCAGTGAAAAACTGTTTTTT
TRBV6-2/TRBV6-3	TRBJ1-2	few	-	CASSYGITVSYGYTF	TGTGCCAGCAGTTACGGCATAACCGTGAGCTATGGCTACACCTTC
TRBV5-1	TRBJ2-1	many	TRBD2	CASSLVPAGANNEQFF	TGCGCCAGCAGCTTGGTCCCAGCGGGGGCCAACAATGAGCAGTTCTTC
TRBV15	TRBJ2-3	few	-	CATSRRDGGGTDTQYF	TGTGCCACCAGTCGTCGGGATGGGGGAGGCACAGATACGCAGTATTTT
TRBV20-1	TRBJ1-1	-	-	CSARERRQWTEAFF	TGCAGTGCTAGAGAGAGGAGACAGTGGACTGAAGCTTTCTTT
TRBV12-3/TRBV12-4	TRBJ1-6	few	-	CASSLGAPLHF	TGTGCCAGCAGTTTAGGGGCACCCCTCCACTTT
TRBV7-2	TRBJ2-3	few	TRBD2	CASSLMAGGDTQYF	TGTGCCAGCAGCTTAATGGCGGGGGGGGATACGCAGTATTTT
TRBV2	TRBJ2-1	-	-	CASKTGSSYNEQFF	TGTGCCAGCAAAACAGGGAGCTCCTACAATGAGCAGTTCTTC